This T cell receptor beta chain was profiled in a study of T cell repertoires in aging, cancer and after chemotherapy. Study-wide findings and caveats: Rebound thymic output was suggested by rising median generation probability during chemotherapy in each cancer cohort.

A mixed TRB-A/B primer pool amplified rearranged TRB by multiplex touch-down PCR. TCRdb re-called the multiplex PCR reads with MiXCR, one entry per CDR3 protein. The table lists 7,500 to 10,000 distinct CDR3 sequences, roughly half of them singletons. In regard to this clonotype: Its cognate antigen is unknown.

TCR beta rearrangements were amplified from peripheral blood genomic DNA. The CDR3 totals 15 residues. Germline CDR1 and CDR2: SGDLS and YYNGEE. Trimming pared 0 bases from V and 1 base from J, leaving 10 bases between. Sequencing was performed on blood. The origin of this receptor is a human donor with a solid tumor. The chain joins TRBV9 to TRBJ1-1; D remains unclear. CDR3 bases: TGTGCCAGCAGCGTAGGAGAGGCAGGGAACACTGAAGCTTTCTTT. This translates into CASSVGEAGNTEAFF.